A selection of T cell receptor beta chains follows, all from one sample in a study of CD8+CD57+ T cells in acquired aplastic anemia. TCRdb re-called the reads through MiXCR, storing one row per CDR3 protein. Of about 160,000 distinct CDR3 sequences listed, 40% to 55% are singletons. Material: sorted CD4+, CD8+, or CD8+CD57+ T cells (not recorded which) from PBMCs. Every receptor here comes from a human donor with aplastic anemia. The CDR3 runs from the conserved cysteine through the conserved F or W. Each record gives: D gene, V gene, J gene, clone size, CDR3 DNA, CDR3 protein. A D gene is named only where the DNA matches it firmly. The listing skips clone size in some rows; elsewhere it reads once, few, many or a size class.

d_gene: .
v_gene: TRBV10-3
j_gene: TRBJ2-5
abundance: .
CDR3nt: TGTGCCACCAGATCAACCGGGTCAGAAGAGACCCAGTACTTC
CDR3aa: CATRSTGSEETQYF

d_gene: TRBD1
v_gene: TRBV3-1
j_gene: TRBJ1-3
abundance: .
CDR3nt: TGTGCCAGCAGAGGACAGGGGAATGGAAACACCATATATTTT
CDR3aa: CASRGQGNGNTIYF

d_gene: TRBD1
v_gene: TRBV5-1
j_gene: TRBJ2-5
abundance: many
CDR3nt: TGCGCCAGCAGCTTGGGACAGGGGACGATCCAAGAGACCCAGTACTTC
CDR3aa: CASSLGQGTIQETQYF

d_gene: .
v_gene: TRBV5-4
j_gene: TRBJ2-1
abundance: .
CDR3nt: TGTGCCAGCAGCTTGGACGGTACCTACAATGAGCAGTTCTTC
CDR3aa: CASSLDGTYNEQFF

d_gene: .
v_gene: TRBV19
j_gene: TRBJ2-1
abundance: once
CDR3nt: TGTGCCAGTAGATCGCCACCAGGAGACAATGAGCAGTTCTTC
CDR3aa: CASRSPPGDNEQFF

d_gene: TRBD2
v_gene: TRBV9
j_gene: TRBJ2-3
abundance: many
CDR3nt: TGTGCCAGCAGCGTGGGAGCGGGAGGGGCGGGAGATACGCAGTATTTT
CDR3aa: CASSVGAGGAGDTQYF

d_gene: .
v_gene: TRBV7-3
j_gene: TRBJ1-5
abundance: many
CDR3nt: TGTGCCAGCAGCTTATGGGGAGGTCAGCCCCAGCATTTT
CDR3aa: CASSLWGGQPQHF

d_gene: TRBD2
v_gene: TRBV20-1
j_gene: TRBJ2-3
abundance: many
CDR3nt: TGCAGTGCGCATGGACTAGCGGGAGAAGGAGCAGATACGCAGTATTTT
CDR3aa: CSAHGLAGEGADTQYF

d_gene: TRBD1
v_gene: TRBV15
j_gene: TRBJ2-1
abundance: .
CDR3nt: TGTGCCACCAGCAGAGCCGGGACAGGGGATTTTTGGGAGCAGTTCTTC
CDR3aa: CATSRAGTGDFWEQFF

d_gene: .
v_gene: TRBV10-3
j_gene: TRBJ2-2
abundance: .
CDR3nt: TGTGCCGGAGGGGCGGGCAGGGCCCACGGGGAGCTGTTTTTT
CDR3aa: CAGGAGRAHGELFF

d_gene: .
v_gene: TRBV7-9
j_gene: TRBJ2-5
abundance: few
CDR3nt: TGTGCCAGCAGCTTTCAAAGGGAGACCCAGTACTTC
CDR3aa: CASSFQRETQYF

d_gene: .
v_gene: TRBV11-3
j_gene: TRBJ2-7
abundance: many
CDR3nt: TGTGCCAGCAGTACAGGGTCTTACGAGCAGTACTTC
CDR3aa: CASSTGSYEQYF

d_gene: TRBD2
v_gene: TRBV5-5
j_gene: TRBJ2-1
abundance: many
CDR3nt: TGTGCCAGCAGCTTGGTAGCGGGCTACAATGAGCAGTTCTTC
CDR3aa: CASSLVAGYNEQFF

d_gene: .
v_gene: TRBV7-9
j_gene: TRBJ1-1
abundance: .
CDR3nt: TGTGCCAGCAGTGAACTCCCGAACACTGAAGCTTTCTTT
CDR3aa: CASSELPNTEAFF

d_gene: .
v_gene: TRBV6-1
j_gene: TRBJ2-3
abundance: many
CDR3nt: TGTGCCAGCAACCCCCCGGGACCCGAGACAGATACGCAGTATTTT
CDR3aa: CASNPPGPETDTQYF

d_gene: .
v_gene: TRBV7-2
j_gene: TRBJ1-1
abundance: few
CDR3nt: TGTGCCAGCAGCCGGGGGTTTGAAGCTTTCTTT
CDR3aa: CASSRGFEAFF

d_gene: .
v_gene: TRBV15
j_gene: TRBJ2-2
abundance: .
CDR3nt: TGTGCCACCAGCAGAGATCTATGTGGGACAGGGGAGCTGTTTTTT
CDR3aa: CATSRDLCGTGELFF

d_gene: TRBD2
v_gene: TRBV24-1
j_gene: TRBJ2-1
abundance: .
CDR3nt: TGTGCCACCAGTGATTGGGGTCTACGGGGGGGCTCCTACAATGAGCAGTTCTTC
CDR3aa: CATSDWGLRGGSYNEQFF

d_gene: .
v_gene: TRBV5-8
j_gene: TRBJ2-7
abundance: few
CDR3nt: TGTGCCAGCAGCCAAGTGGGGGTCTACGAGCAGTACTTC
CDR3aa: CASSQVGVYEQYF

d_gene: .
v_gene: TRBV7-2
j_gene: TRBJ1-5
abundance: many
CDR3nt: TGTGCCAGCAGCCCCGCGCGGGGGCCTCAGCCCCAGCATTTT
CDR3aa: CASSPARGPQPQHF

d_gene: .
v_gene: TRBV12-3/TRBV12-4
j_gene: TRBJ1-3
abundance: many
CDR3nt: TGTGCCAGCAGTACATATGACGGAAACACCATATATTTT
CDR3aa: CASSTYDGNTIYF

d_gene: .
v_gene: TRBV11-1
j_gene: TRBJ1-2
abundance: many
CDR3nt: TGTGCCAGCAGCCTCGCTGAGGGTGTCTATGGCTACACCTTC
CDR3aa: CASSLAEGVYGYTF

d_gene: TRBD1
v_gene: TRBV25-1
j_gene: TRBJ1-2
abundance: .
CDR3nt: TGTGCCAGCAGAACAGGGGAGGGGTTCGGTGGCTACACCTTC
CDR3aa: CASRTGEGFGGYTF

d_gene: .
v_gene: TRBV9
j_gene: TRBJ1-6
abundance: many
CDR3nt: TGTGCCAGCAGCCCCGAGGGGCCCAATAATTCACCCCTCCACTTT
CDR3aa: CASSPEGPNNSPLHF

d_gene: .
v_gene: TRBV5-1
j_gene: TRBJ1-3
abundance: .
CDR3nt: TGCGCCAGCAGCTTGGCAGGGGCGAACACCATATATTTT
CDR3aa: CASSLAGANTIYF

d_gene: TRBD1
v_gene: TRBV28
j_gene: TRBJ1-1
abundance: few
CDR3nt: TGTGCCAGCAGTTTGGGGGACAGGCGGAACACTGAAGCTTTCTTT
CDR3aa: CASSLGDRRNTEAFF

d_gene: TRBD2
v_gene: TRBV12-3/TRBV12-4
j_gene: TRBJ2-1
abundance: .
CDR3nt: TGTGCCAGCAGGCGGGGACTAGCGGGAGGGCCACAAGAGCAGTTCTTC
CDR3aa: CASRRGLAGGPQEQFF

d_gene: TRBD1
v_gene: TRBV19
j_gene: TRBJ2-7
abundance: .
CDR3nt: TGTGCCAGTGCCGCCGGGACAGCCTACGAGCAGTACTTC
CDR3aa: CASAAGTAYEQYF

d_gene: .
v_gene: TRBV2
j_gene: TRBJ1-6
abundance: many
CDR3nt: TGTGCCAGCCTTGCCTTTGTCGTGGATCTCCTCCACTTT
CDR3aa: CASLAFVVDLLHF

d_gene: TRBD1
v_gene: TRBV10-3
j_gene: TRBJ2-7
abundance: .
CDR3nt: TGTGCCATCAGTGGACAGGGGACCCACGAGCAGTACTTC
CDR3aa: CAISGQGTHEQYF

d_gene: .
v_gene: TRBV5-6
j_gene: TRBJ2-2
abundance: .
CDR3nt: TGTGCCAGCAGGCCCCGCGGGTTGGTTACCGGGGAGCTGTTTTTT
CDR3aa: CASRPRGLVTGELFF

d_gene: TRBD2
v_gene: TRBV12-3/TRBV12-4
j_gene: TRBJ2-5
abundance: many
CDR3nt: TGTGCCAGCAGTTTATCGACTAGCTCTCGGGAGACCCAGTACTTC
CDR3aa: CASSLSTSSRETQYF

d_gene: .
v_gene: TRBV5-6
j_gene: TRBJ1-6
abundance: .
CDR3nt: TGTGCCAGCGGAACCGGGGCAGTGAATTCACCCCTCCACTTT
CDR3aa: CASGTGAVNSPLHF

d_gene: TRBD1
v_gene: TRBV12-3/TRBV12-4
j_gene: TRBJ1-6
abundance: many
CDR3nt: TGTGCCAGCAGTGGACAGGTCGGGACGCCCCTCCACTTT
CDR3aa: CASSGQVGTPLHF

d_gene: TRBD1
v_gene: TRBV24-1
j_gene: TRBJ2-5
abundance: once
CDR3nt: TGTGCCACCAGTGCGGGGACAGACATCCAAGAGACCCAGTACTTC
CDR3aa: CATSAGTDIQETQYF

d_gene: TRBD2
v_gene: TRBV15
j_gene: TRBJ2-7
abundance: .
CDR3nt: TGTGCCACCAGCAGAGGGGGGACTAGCGGGGCCTACGAGCAGTACTTC
CDR3aa: CATSRGGTSGAYEQYF

d_gene: .
v_gene: TRBV19
j_gene: TRBJ1-1
abundance: .
CDR3nt: TGTGCCAGTAGTATATCTGGATTCACTGAAGCTTTCTTT
CDR3aa: CASSISGFTEAFF

d_gene: .
v_gene: TRBV19
j_gene: TRBJ2-3
abundance: .
CDR3nt: TGTGCCAGTAGCGGGACTGGGCTCACAGATACGCAGTATTTT
CDR3aa: CASSGTGLTDTQYF

d_gene: .
v_gene: TRBV19
j_gene: TRBJ1-1
abundance: .
CDR3nt: TGTGCCAGTAGTCGACGGGGTCTCACTGAAGCTTTCTTT
CDR3aa: CASSRRGLTEAFF

d_gene: TRBD1
v_gene: TRBV25-1
j_gene: TRBJ2-5
abundance: many
CDR3nt: TGTGCCAGCAGTGCCCTGACAGGGGGCGTCACGGAGACCCAGTACTTC
CDR3aa: CASSALTGGVTETQYF

d_gene: .
v_gene: TRBV7-7
j_gene: TRBJ2-1
abundance: .
CDR3nt: TGTGCTAGCAGCCCACTCGGGGCGCCTGAGCAGTTCTTC
CDR3aa: CASSPLGAPEQFF

d_gene: TRBD2
v_gene: TRBV20-1
j_gene: TRBJ2-1
abundance: many
CDR3nt: TGCAGTGCTAGAGAGCGCGGGGGGGCGGACTACAATGAGCAGTTCTTC
CDR3aa: CSARERGGADYNEQFF

d_gene: TRBD2
v_gene: TRBV5-1
j_gene: TRBJ2-1
abundance: .
CDR3nt: TGCGCCAGCAGCTTCGGTCTCTCTAGCGGCCACAATGAGCAGTTCTTC
CDR3aa: CASSFGLSSGHNEQFF

d_gene: .
v_gene: TRBV5-5
j_gene: TRBJ2-1
abundance: many
CDR3nt: TGTGCCAGCAGCTGGGGGGGGGCGGAGTCCTACAATGAGCAGTTCTTC
CDR3aa: CASSWGGAESYNEQFF

d_gene: TRBD1
v_gene: TRBV10-3
j_gene: TRBJ1-1
abundance: .
CDR3nt: TGTGCCATCAGCGGGGACAGGGCGAACACTGAAGCTTTCTTT
CDR3aa: CAISGDRANTEAFF

d_gene: .
v_gene: TRBV20-1
j_gene: TRBJ1-2
abundance: many
CDR3nt: TGCAGTGCTACAGATTATGGCTACACCTTC
CDR3aa: CSATDYGYTF

d_gene: .
v_gene: TRBV5-6
j_gene: TRBJ2-5
abundance: few
CDR3nt: TGTGCCAGCAGCTTGGCCCCGGACATCCAAGAGACCCAGTACTTC
CDR3aa: CASSLAPDIQETQYF

d_gene: .
v_gene: TRBV27
j_gene: TRBJ2-7
abundance: .
CDR3nt: TGTGCCAGCAGTTTAAGAGGGGTGAGGGAGCAGTACTTC
CDR3aa: CASSLRGVREQYF